The 30 T cell receptor beta chains below were found in one sample sequenced in a study of T-cell reconstitution after alpha-beta-depleted transplantation in children. Preparation of the TCRbeta library used unique molecular identifiers. Using its own MiXCR run on the PCR reads, TCRdb lists one record per CDR3 protein. The sample lists about 830,000 distinct CDR3 sequences; around 15% were seen once. The input for sequencing was PBMCs, mostly from graft donor cells, taken 360 days after TCRalphabeta/CD19-depleted stem cell transplant. The origin of the receptors is a male patient aged 5 to 17 who had a stem cell transplant for acute lymphoblastic leukemia, so the T cells may come from the graft donor.

The rearrangement joins TRBV7-2 to TRBJ2-5; D might be TRBD2 (5 bases). CDR1 is SGHTA, CDR2 FQGNSA, per germline. V lost 3 bases and J lost 5, with 13 bases in between. The CDR3 loop spans 14 amino acids. CDR3 sequence (DNA): TGTGCCAGCAGCTTTCCCACGGGGTGGGAGACCCAGTACTTC. It translates to CASSFPTGWETQYF.

J is TRBJ1-2 and V is TRBV10-3; D may be TRBD1 (6 bases). The CDR3 consists of 14 residues. Germline lookup yields CDR1 ENHRY and CDR2 SYGVKD. Trimming took 6 bases from V and 2 from J, leaving 13 bases between them. The CDR3 DNA sequence: TGTGCCATCAGCCTTGGACAGCAGAACTATGGCTACACCTTC. It encodes CAISLGQQNYGYTF.

The chain joins TRBV29-1 to TRBJ1-1; TRBD1 might be the D (5 bases). The V gene's germline CDR1 is SQVTM and CDR2 ANQGSEA. This CDR3 is built from 13 residues. Trimming removed 6 bases at V and 0 bases at J, with 11 bases between. The CDR3 DNA sequence: TGCAGCGTCGCCTACAGGATGAACACTGAAGCTTTCTTT. Translating it yields CSVAYRMNTEAFF.

This clonotype was counted many times. The gene calls are TRBV20-1 and TRBJ2-7; 8 bases map to TRBD1. V was clipped by 6 bases and J by 5 bases; unmatched bases: 12. CDR3 size: 14 residues. CDR1 is DFQATT, CDR2 SNEGSKA, per germline (reference sequence). The CDR3 bases are TGCAGTGCGCGTTGGACAGGGTGGGGCCACGAGCAGTACTTC. The encoded protein is CSARWTGWGHEQYF.

This clonotype has more than one count but fewer than ten. This rearrangement joins TRBV12-3 or TRBV12-4 to TRBJ2-5; D is ambiguous. CDR3 length: 15 amino acids. Trimming cost V 1 base and J 1 base, with 10 bases left between them. Here the CDR3 DNA reads TGTGCCAGCAGTTTAGGAGAGCGTGTCCAAGAGACCCAGTACTTC. It yields the protein CASSLGERVQETQYF.

There are many counts of this clonotype. The V gene is TRBV5-6, the J gene TRBJ2-7, with D unresolved. Looked up from germline, CDR1 is SGHDT and CDR2 is YYEEEE. The V gene lost 3 bases and the J gene lost 4 bases, with 11 bases spanning the gap. This CDR3 is 13 amino acids long. The CDR3 protein is CASSSGLNYEQYF. As DNA, the CDR3 is TGTGCCAGCAGCTCCGGGCTCAATTACGAGCAGTACTTC.

The chain carries TRBV27 and TRBJ2-2; TRBD2 is a possible D gene (5 bases). The V and J ends lost 7 bases and 3 bases respectively, with 18 bases between them. The CDR3 is 16 amino acids. CDR1 and CDR2 (germline): MNHEY, SMNVEV (reference sequence). DNA for the CDR3: TGTGCCAGCACCCTAACCGGGGTCCCCTACACCGGGGAGCTGTTTTTT. It encodes CASTLTGVPYTGELFF.

The chain has TRBV27 and TRBJ2-1; 13 nucleotides match TRBD2. The germline V gene has CDR1 MNHEY and CDR2 SMNVEV (reference sequence). After removal of 6 bases from V and 7 bases from J, the junction contained 9 bases not matched to a gene. This CDR3 has 16 residues. The CDR3 here is CASRPLAGGPKNEQFF. CDR3 sequence (DNA): TGTGCCAGCAGGCCACTAGCGGGAGGGCCTAAAAATGAGCAGTTCTTC.

This clonotype was recorded a few times. The chain links TRBV11-1 to TRBJ2-1; 7 bases are shared with TRBD2. Germline-derived CDR1 and CDR2 are SGHAT and FQDESV (reference sequence). The CDR3 runs to 18 residues. Germline trimming cut 1 base from V and 8 bases from J; bases unmatched to any gene: 17. The CDR3: CASSLGPGLAGEGHEQFF. The CDR3 DNA reads as TGTGCCAGCAGCTTAGGCCCCGGGCTCGCGGGGGAGGGCCATGAGCAGTTCTTC.

The chain employs TRBV7-9 and TRBJ2-3; perhaps TRBD2 as D (5 bases). Germline CDR1 and CDR2: SEHNR and FQNEAQ (reference sequence). The CDR3 is 12 residues long. V was shortened by 1 base and J by 9 bases, with 8 bases between the two germline ends. The CDR3 here is CASSLGTSTQYF. The CDR3 bases are TGTGCCAGCAGCTTAGGGACTTCAACGCAGTATTTT.

This clonotype was seen only a few times. V is TRBV25-1 and J is TRBJ2-1, with 8 bases that match TRBD2. Looked up from germline, CDR1 is MGHDK and CDR2 is SYGVNS. The junction had 10 bases not matched to a gene; V was cut back by 3 bases and J by 0 bases. CDR3 length: 18 residues. CDR3 nucleotides: TGTGCCAGCAGTGATCCCCCCCTGGCGGGAGGCTCCTACAATGAGCAGTTCTTC. This translates into CASSDPPLAGGSYNEQFF.

This chain links TRBV5-1 with TRBJ1-1; weak D call: TRBD1 (6 bases). This CDR3 region has 15 residues. V shed 4 bases and J shed 0 bases, with 13 bases lying between them. Per the germline V gene, CDR1 is SGHRS and CDR2 is YFSETQ. DNA of the CDR3: TGCGCCAGCAGCACTGGGGACATCATGAACACTGAAGCTTTCTTT. This codes for CASSTGDIMNTEAFF.

This clonotype has a handful of counts. The V and J genes are TRBV29-1 and TRBJ1-5; the D is unclear. The CDR3 sequence is 16 residues long. The ends were cut back, 6 bases at V and 2 bases at J, with 20 bases in the middle. The germline V gene encodes CDR1 SQVTM and CDR2 ANQGSEA. The CDR3 sequence is CSVTFDVAGGNQPQHF. DNA for the CDR3: TGCAGCGTCACGTTCGACGTGGCAGGAGGCAATCAGCCCCAGCATTTT.

There are a few counts of this clonotype. The CDR3 loop is CASSLILGPNEQFF. For the CDR3, the DNA is TGTGCCAGCAGCTTGATACTAGGTCCTAATGAGCAGTTCTTC. The chain employs TRBV7-9 and TRBJ2-1, with D possibly TRBD2 on 5 matching bases. CDR3 length: 14 amino acids. Per the germline V gene, CDR1 is SEHNR and CDR2 is FQNEAQ (reference sequence). V was pared by 3 bases and J by 7 bases, with 13 bases between.

The chain combines TRBV11-1 with TRBJ2-1, with TRBD2 identical over 11 bases. CDR3 length equals 18 residues. Germline V CDR1 and CDR2: SGHAT, FQDESV (reference sequence). V shed 5 bases, J shed 0 bases, and the junction held 9 bases outside the gene matches. The CDR3 sequence is CASSPLAGGPSSYNEQFF. The CDR3 DNA reads as TGTGCCAGCAGCCCCCTAGCGGGAGGCCCCAGCTCCTACAATGAGCAGTTCTTC.

In its sample, this clonotype was seen a few times. V gene TRBV21-1 combines with J gene TRBJ2-1; the table names TRBD2, a call not compared with the DNA. TRBV21-1 is a recognized pseudogene. This CDR3 contains 17 residues. CDR3 residues: CASSKVGLNLRHNEQFF. CDR3 bases: TGTGCCAGCAGCAAAGTGGGACTTAACCTTCGCCACAATGAGCAGTTCTTC.

This chain links TRBV27 with TRBJ2-3; TRBD1 might be the D (7 bases). The CDR3 is 18 residues long. V was pared by 6 bases and J by 0 bases, with 22 bases between. In germline, CDR1 is MNHEY, CDR2 SMNVEV (reference sequence). Written as DNA, the CDR3 is TGTGCCAGCAGAGGAGACAGGGAGGTCCGGCGAAGCACAGATACGCAGTATTTT. It codes for CASRGDREVRRSTDTQYF.

This clonotype was seen at least ten times. The rearrangement joins TRBV3-1 to TRBJ2-1, with D unresolved. In germline, CDR1 is LGHDT, CDR2 YNNKEL (reference sequence). The CDR3 loop spans 13 amino acids. V lost 4 bases to trimming and J lost 6 bases, with 10 bases between them. Here the CDR3 reads CASSPGFSNEQFF. The CDR3, as DNA: TGTGCCAGCAGCCCCGGGTTTAGCAATGAGCAGTTCTTC.

This clonotype occurred many times. V usage is TRBV11-2 and J usage is TRBJ2-1; TRBD2 matches 13 bases. The CDR3 loop spans 16 amino acids. Trimming took 2 bases from V and 7 from J; bases not matched to a gene: 5. Germline lookup yields CDR1 SGHAT and CDR2 FQNNGV. This CDR3 is CASSLKRTSGRNEQFF. CDR3 nucleotide sequence: TGTGCCAGCAGCTTAAAGCGGACTAGCGGGAGAAATGAGCAGTTCTTC.

In this sample, this clonotype turned up many times. The chain is built from TRBV11-2 and TRBJ1-5; no definite D call. This CDR3 comprises 14 residues. The V gene's germline CDR1 is SGHAT and CDR2 FQNNGV. The germline V and J ends were trimmed by 5 bases and 4 bases, with 12 bases remaining between them. CDR3 residues: CASSPGGFNQPQHF. CDR3 DNA sequence: TGTGCCAGCAGCCCCGGCGGTTTTAATCAGCCCCAGCATTTT. Filled out from reference TRBV11-2 and TRBJ1-5, the complete variable domain reads EAGVAQSPRYKIIEKRQSVAFWCNPISGHATLYWYQQILGQGPKLLIQFQNNGVVDDSQLPKDRFSAERLKGVDSTLKIQPAKLEDSAVYLCASSPGGFNQPQHFGDGTRLSIL.

This clonotype was counted between two and nine times. The gene calls are TRBV12-3 or TRBV12-4 and TRBJ1-1; 7 nucleotides agree with TRBD1. This CDR3 is 16 amino acids long. After removal of 5 bases from V and 0 bases from J, the junction contained 9 bases not matched to a gene. The CDR3, as DNA: TGTGCCAGCAGTCCCCGGGACAGAGCGATGAACACTGAAGCTTTCTTT. It is translated as CASSPRDRAMNTEAFF.

This clonotype was counted a few times. The J gene is TRBJ2-5, the V gene TRBV12-3 or TRBV12-4; D may be TRBD2 (5 bases). The CDR3 sequence is 17 residues long. V gave up 5 bases and J gave up 3 bases, with 22 bases separating them. For the CDR3, the DNA is TGTGCCAGCAGTCCGTTAGCGACCCGGAGAGGAAAAGAGACCCAGTACTTC. Its translation is CASSPLATRRGKETQYF.

This clonotype was recorded many times. V and J are TRBV4-3 and TRBJ1-1; no firm D call. Trimming took off 4 bases at V and 2 bases at J, with 11 bases between the two ends. The CDR3 consists of 14 residues. Germline V gene lookup returns CDR1 LGHNA and CDR2 YSLEER. This CDR3 is CASSRRTVNTEAFF. CDR3 in DNA: TGCGCCAGCAGCCGTCGGACGGTTAACACTGAAGCTTTCTTT.

This clonotype occurred a few times. The DNA for the CDR3 is TGTGCCAGCAGTTCCGCCGGGACAAGGGGGATGAACACTGAAGCTTTCTTT. As protein: CASSSAGTRGMNTEAFF. The chain is built from TRBV27 and TRBJ1-1; D perhaps matches TRBD1 (6 bases). Trimming removed 4 bases at V and 0 bases at J, with 18 bases between. Germline lookup yields CDR1 MNHEY and CDR2 SMNVEV (reference sequence). The length of the CDR3 is 17 residues.

The chain links TRBV5-1 to TRBJ2-2, with no clear D. The CDR3 is made up of 14 amino acids. Germline CDR1 SGHRS, CDR2 YFSETQ. Trimming cost V 3 bases and J 2 bases, with 8 bases left between them. The CDR3 sequence: CASSWSPNTGELFF. The CDR3, as DNA: TGCGCCAGCAGCTGGTCCCCCAACACCGGGGAGCTGTTTTTT.

The V and J genes are TRBV11-2 and TRBJ2-2; 9 nucleotides agree with TRBD2. With V trimmed by 5 bases and J by 6 bases, 10 bases remained unmatched. Germline V gives CDR1 SGHAT, CDR2 FQNNGV. The CDR3 runs 16 residues. As DNA, the CDR3 is TGTGCCAGCAGCCTTACGGTAGCGGGAGTCCCCGGGGAGCTGTTTTTT. It codes for CASSLTVAGVPGELFF.

The V call is TRBV5-1, the J call TRBJ2-7; 8 bases map to TRBD2. V lost 4 bases and J lost 1; bases outside the gene matches: 10. The CDR3 extends over 16 amino acids. Germline CDR1 and CDR2: SGHRS and YFSETQ. This CDR3 reads CASSEDVAGRSYEQYF. The CDR3 nucleotides are TGCGCCAGCAGCGAGGATGTAGCGGGAAGGTCCTACGAGCAGTACTTC. Complete variable domain (other parts from reference TRBV5-1 and TRBJ2-7): KAGVTQTPRYLIKTRGQQVTLSCSPISGHRSVSWYQQTPGQGLQFLFEYFSETQRNKGNFPGRFSGRQFSNSRSEMNVSTLELGDSALYLCASSEDVAGRSYEQYFGPGTRLTVT.

The chain joins TRBV12-3 or TRBV12-4 to TRBJ2-7; 7 bases agree with TRBD2. J lost 6 bases, V lost 5 bases, and 7 bases had no gene match. The length of the CDR3 is 13 residues. The CDR3 is CASSPRTSSEQYF. The CDR3 nucleotides read TGTGCCAGCAGTCCCCGGACTAGTAGCGAGCAGTACTTC.

This clonotype has just a few counts. In DNA form, the CDR3 reads TGTGCCAGTAGGGGTGCGGGGACAGGGGTTGCGACCCAGTACTTC. This encodes CASRGAGTGVATQYF. The rearrangement links TRBV19 to TRBJ2-5; 10 bases are a match to TRBD1. J gave up 7 bases and V 6 bases, and 11 bases lay outside the gene matches. Per germline, CDR1 LNHDA and CDR2 SQIVND (reference sequence). This CDR3 comprises 15 residues.

The chain has TRBV5-1 and TRBJ1-4; D gene unclear. The V and J ends lost 4 bases and 0 bases respectively, with 7 bases between them. Germline V CDR1 and CDR2: SGHRS, YFSETQ. The CDR3 totals 14 residues. The CDR3 sequence is CASSEEATNEKLFF. The CDR3 region has the DNA TGCGCCAGCAGCGAGGAGGCAACTAATGAAAAACTGTTTTTT.